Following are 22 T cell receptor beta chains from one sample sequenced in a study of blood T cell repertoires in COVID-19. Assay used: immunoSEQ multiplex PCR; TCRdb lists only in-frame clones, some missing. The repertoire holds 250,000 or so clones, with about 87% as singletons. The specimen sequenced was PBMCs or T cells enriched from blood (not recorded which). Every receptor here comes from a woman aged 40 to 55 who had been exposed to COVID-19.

The CDR3 loop reads CASSPLLTDFLNYGYTF. CDR3 nucleotide sequence: TGTGCCAGCTCACCACTATTGACAGACTTCCTTAACTATGGCTACACCTTC. The chain uses TRBV18 and TRBJ1-2; weak D call: TRBD1 (5 bases). V gave up 1 base and J gave up 1 base, with 16 bases separating them. This CDR3 region has 17 residues. Germline-derived CDR1 and CDR2 are KGHSH and LQKENI.

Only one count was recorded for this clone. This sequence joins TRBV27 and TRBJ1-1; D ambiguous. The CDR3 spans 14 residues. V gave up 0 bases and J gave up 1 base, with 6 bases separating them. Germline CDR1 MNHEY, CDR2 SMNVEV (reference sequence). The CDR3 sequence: CASSLSGGNTEAFF. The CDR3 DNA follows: TGTGCCAGCAGTTTATCAGGAGGGAACACTGAAGCTTTCTTT.

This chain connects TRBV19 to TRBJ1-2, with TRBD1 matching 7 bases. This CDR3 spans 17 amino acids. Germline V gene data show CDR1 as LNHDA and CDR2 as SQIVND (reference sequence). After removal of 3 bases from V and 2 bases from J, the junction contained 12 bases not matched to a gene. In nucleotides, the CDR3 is TGTGCCAGTAGTATGAAGACAGGGCAACTATTCAACTATGGCTACACCTTC. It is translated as CASSMKTGQLFNYGYTF.

The CDR3 spells CAWNRDRSSNQPQHF. The DNA for the CDR3 is TGTGCCTGGAACCGGGACAGGAGTAGCAATCAGCCCCAGCATTTT. V and J are TRBV30 and TRBJ1-5, with 8 positions matching TRBD1. There are 15 residues in the CDR3. V dropped 4 bases and J dropped 0; count of bases not matched to a gene: 5. Germline CDR1 is GTSNPN and CDR2 is SVGIG (reference sequence).

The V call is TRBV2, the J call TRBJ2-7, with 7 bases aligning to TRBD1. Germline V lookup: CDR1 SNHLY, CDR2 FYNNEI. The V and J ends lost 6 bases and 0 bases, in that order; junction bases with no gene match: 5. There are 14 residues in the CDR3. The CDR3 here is CASSRDSSSYEQYF. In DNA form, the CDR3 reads TGTGCCAGCAGCCGGGACAGCTCCTCCTACGAGCAGTACTTC.

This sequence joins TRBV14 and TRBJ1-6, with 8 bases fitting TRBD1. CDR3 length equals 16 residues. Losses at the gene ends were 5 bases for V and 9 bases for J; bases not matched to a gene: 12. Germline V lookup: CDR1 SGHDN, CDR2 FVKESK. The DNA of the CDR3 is TGTGCCAGCAGCGCCAGGGGGCGCGGTCTAGGTTCACCCCTCCACTTT. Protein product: CASSARGRGLGSPLHF.

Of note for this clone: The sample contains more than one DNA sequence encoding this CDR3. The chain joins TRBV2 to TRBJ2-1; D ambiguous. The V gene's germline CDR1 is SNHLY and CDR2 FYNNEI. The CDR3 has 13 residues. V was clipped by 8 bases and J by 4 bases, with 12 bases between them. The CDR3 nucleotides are TGTGCCAGCCTTAAGCAGGTTTACAATGAGCAGTTCTTC. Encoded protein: CASLKQVYNEQFF.

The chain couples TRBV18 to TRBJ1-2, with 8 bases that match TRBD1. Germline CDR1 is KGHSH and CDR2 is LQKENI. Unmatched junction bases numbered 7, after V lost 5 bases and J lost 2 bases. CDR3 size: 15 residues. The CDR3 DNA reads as TGTGCCAGCTCAGGACAGGGCAAGGAGAACTATGGCTACACCTTC. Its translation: CASSGQGKENYGYTF.

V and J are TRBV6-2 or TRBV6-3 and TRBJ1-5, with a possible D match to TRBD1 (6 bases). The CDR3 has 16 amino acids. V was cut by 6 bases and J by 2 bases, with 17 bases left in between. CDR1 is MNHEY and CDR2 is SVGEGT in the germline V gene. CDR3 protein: CASSGRGEIRNQPQHF. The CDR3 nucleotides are TGTGCCAGCAGCGGGAGGGGGGAGATACGCAATCAGCCCCAGCATTTT.

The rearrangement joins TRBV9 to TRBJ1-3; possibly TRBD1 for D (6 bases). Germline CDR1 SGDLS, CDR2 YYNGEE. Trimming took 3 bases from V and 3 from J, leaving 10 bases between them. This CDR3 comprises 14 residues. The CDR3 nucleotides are TGTGCCAGCAGCGGGCAGGGGCGTGGAAACACCATATATTTT. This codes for CASSGQGRGNTIYF.

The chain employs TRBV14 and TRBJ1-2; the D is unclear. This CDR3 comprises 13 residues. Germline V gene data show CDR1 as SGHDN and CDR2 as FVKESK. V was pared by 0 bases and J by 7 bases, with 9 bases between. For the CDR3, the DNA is TGTGCCAGCAGCCAAGATATTAAGAGTGGCTACACCTTC. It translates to CASSQDIKSGYTF.

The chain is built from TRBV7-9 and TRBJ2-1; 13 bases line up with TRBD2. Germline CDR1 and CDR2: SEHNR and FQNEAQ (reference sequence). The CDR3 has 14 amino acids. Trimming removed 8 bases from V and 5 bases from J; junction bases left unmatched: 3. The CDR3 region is CASGGLAGNNEQFF. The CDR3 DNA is TGTGCCAGCGGGGGACTAGCGGGAAACAATGAGCAGTTCTTC.

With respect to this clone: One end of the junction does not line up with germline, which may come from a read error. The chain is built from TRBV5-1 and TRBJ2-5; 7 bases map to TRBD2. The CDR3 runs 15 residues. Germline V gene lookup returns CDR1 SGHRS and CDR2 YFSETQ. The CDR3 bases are TGTGCCAGCCAACCGTGGGGGGGGAACCAAGAGACCCAGTACTTC. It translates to CASQPWGGNQETQYF. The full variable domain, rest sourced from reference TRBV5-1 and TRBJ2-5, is KAGVTQTPRYLIKTRGQQVTLSCSPISGHRSVSWYQQTPGQGLQFLFEYFSETQRNKGNFPGRFSGRQFSNSRSEMNVSTLELGDSALYLCASQPWGGNQETQYFGPGTRLLVL.

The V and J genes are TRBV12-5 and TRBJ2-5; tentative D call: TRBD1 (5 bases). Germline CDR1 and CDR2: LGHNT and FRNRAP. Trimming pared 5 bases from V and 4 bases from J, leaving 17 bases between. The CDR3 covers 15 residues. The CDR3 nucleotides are TGTGCTAGTGGTCCAACCTCATGGGGCTCAGAGACCCAGTACTTC. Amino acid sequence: CASGPTSWGSETQYF.

The CDR3 DNA sequence: TGTGCCAGCAGTGTACTAGCGGGGGGTTCCCAAGAGACCCAGTACTTC. This codes for CASSVLAGGSQETQYF. J is TRBJ2-5 and V is TRBV2, with 12 bases identical to TRBD2. After removal of 4 bases from V and 1 base from J, the junction contained 4 bases not matched to a gene. The CDR3 has 16 residues. Germline V CDR1 and CDR2: SNHLY, FYNNEI.

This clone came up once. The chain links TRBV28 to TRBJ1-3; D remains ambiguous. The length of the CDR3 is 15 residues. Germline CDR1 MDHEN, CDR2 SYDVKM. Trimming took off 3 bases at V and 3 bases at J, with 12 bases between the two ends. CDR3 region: CASSFFPTGGNTIYF. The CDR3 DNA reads TGTGCCAGCAGTTTTTTTCCCACGGGTGGAAACACCATATATTTT.

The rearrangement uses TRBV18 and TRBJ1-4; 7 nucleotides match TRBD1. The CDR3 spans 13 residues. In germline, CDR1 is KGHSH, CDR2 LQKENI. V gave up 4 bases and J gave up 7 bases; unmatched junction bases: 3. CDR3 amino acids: CASSLRDSEKLFF. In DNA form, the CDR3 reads TGTGCCAGCTCACTCCGGGACAGTGAAAAACTGTTTTTT.

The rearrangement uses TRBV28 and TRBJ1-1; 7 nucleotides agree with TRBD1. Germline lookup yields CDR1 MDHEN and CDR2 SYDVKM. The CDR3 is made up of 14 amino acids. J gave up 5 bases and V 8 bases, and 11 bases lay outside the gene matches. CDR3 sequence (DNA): TGTGCCAGCCAGGTTTTCAGGGGGAGGACTGAAGCTTTCTTT. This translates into CASQVFRGRTEAFF.

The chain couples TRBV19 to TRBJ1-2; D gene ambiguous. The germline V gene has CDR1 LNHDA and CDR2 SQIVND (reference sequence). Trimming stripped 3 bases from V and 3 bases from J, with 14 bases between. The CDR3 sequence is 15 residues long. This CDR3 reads CASSIYGSRDYGYTF. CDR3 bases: TGTGCCAGTAGTATCTATGGGAGTAGGGACTATGGCTACACCTTC. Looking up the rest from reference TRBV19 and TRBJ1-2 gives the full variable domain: DGGITQSPKYLFRKEGQNVTLSCEQNLNHDAMYWYRQDPGQGLRLIYYSQIVNDFQKGDIAEGYSVSREKKESFPLTVTSAQKNPTAFYLCASSIYGSRDYGYTFGSGTRLTVV.

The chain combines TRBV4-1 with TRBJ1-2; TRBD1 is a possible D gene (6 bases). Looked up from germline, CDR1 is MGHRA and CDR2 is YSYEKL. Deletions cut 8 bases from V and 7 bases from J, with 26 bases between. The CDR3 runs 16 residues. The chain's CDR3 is CASRVLGGAKYGGYTF. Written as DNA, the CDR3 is TGCGCCAGCCGGGTCTTGGGGGGGGCGAAGTATGGTGGCTACACCTTC.

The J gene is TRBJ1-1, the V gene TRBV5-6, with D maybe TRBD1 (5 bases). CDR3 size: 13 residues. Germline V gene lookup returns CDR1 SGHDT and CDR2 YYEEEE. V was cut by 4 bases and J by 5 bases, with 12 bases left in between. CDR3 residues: CASSPDGGTEAFF. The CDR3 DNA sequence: TGTGCCAGCAGCCCTGACGGGGGAACTGAAGCTTTCTTT.

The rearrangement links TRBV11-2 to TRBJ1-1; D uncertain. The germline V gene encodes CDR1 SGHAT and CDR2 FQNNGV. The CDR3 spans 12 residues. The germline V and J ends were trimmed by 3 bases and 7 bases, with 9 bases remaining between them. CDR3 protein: CASSFPLGEAFF. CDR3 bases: TGTGCCAGCAGCTTCCCCCTCGGTGAAGCTTTCTTT.